This T cell receptor beta chain was recovered during a study of blood T cell repertoires in COVID-19. The assay was immunoSEQ multiplex PCR, and TCRdb's table has in-frame clones only and misses some. The repertoire includes about 41,000 clones, about 87% of them detected once, and around 3.7% sits in the top ten. Enrolment of Seattle patients took place during active infection, and they were followed longitudinally. Trimming cost V 5 bases and J 5 bases; bases outside gene matches: 8. Looked up from germline, CDR1 is LNHDA and CDR2 is SQIVND (reference sequence). The CDR3 covers 15 residues. The genes are TRBV19 and TRBJ1-5, with 8 bases that match TRBD1. The sequence was collected from a man aged 35-49 years with COVID-19, enrolled during active disease. The sample comprised peripheral blood. CDR3 in amino acids: CASSYPGGADQPQHF. In DNA, the CDR3 is TGTGCCAGTAGTTATCCAGGGGGCGCGGATCAGCCCCAGCATTTT.